This T cell receptor beta chain was recovered during a study of T cells expressing NK-cell markers. TCRdb re-called the 5' RACE reads; every CDR3 protein appears as one record, without DNA. This sample's table has 300,000 to 500,000 distinct CDR3 sequences. This CDR3 comprises 12 residues. Sequenced input: blood T cells: a sorted CD56 or NKG2C T cell subset, CD4+ or CD8+ T cells, or bulk PBMC T cells (not recorded which). This sequence joins TRBV12-3 or TRBV12-4 and TRBJ2-4; as DNA is missing, the TRBD1 call by TCRdb cannot be tested. This TCR was sampled from a woman between 50 and 59 years old in good health. This CDR3 reads CASSPVGGIQYF.